A selection of T cell receptor beta chains follows, all from one sample in a study of shared clonotypes between healthy human individuals. Sequencing was performed with immunoSEQ multiplex PCR; in TCRdb, only in-frame clones are kept and a portion is missing. The table lists under 850,000 clones, nearly 95% of them singletons, with around 24% in the top ten. Material: naive CD8+ T cells sorted from blood. The receptors were sampled from a man aged 30 to 45 in good health. The CDR3 runs from the conserved cysteine through the conserved F or W. A D gene is named only where the DNA matches it firmly. Part of the rows lack a size; the others show once, few, many or a class for expanded clones.

clone size: once
V gene: TRBV30
CDR3 length: 13
J gene: TRBJ1-2
D gene: NA
CDR3 DNA: TGTGCCTGGGCCAGGGAGGGTAACTATGGCTACACCTTC
CDR3 protein: CAWAREGNYGYTF

clone size: NA
V gene: TRBV5-1
CDR3 length: 16
J gene: TRBJ2-1
D gene: TRBD2
CDR3 DNA: TGCGCCAGCAGCTTGGGGACTAGCGGGGGGAACAATGAGCAGTTCTTC
CDR3 protein: CASSLGTSGGNNEQFF

clone size: NA
V gene: TRBV27
CDR3 length: 13
J gene: TRBJ2-1
D gene: NA
CDR3 DNA: TGTGCCAGCAGTTTTATCGGGCCGATTGAGCAGTTCTTC
CDR3 protein: CASSFIGPIEQFF

clone size: NA
V gene: TRBV7-8
CDR3 length: 16
J gene: TRBJ2-2
D gene: NA
CDR3 DNA: TGTGCCAGCAGCTTACTCACGACAGAAAACACCGGGGAGCTGTTTTTT
CDR3 protein: CASSLLTTENTGELFF

clone size: NA
V gene: TRBV7-3
CDR3 length: 14
J gene: TRBJ2-1
D gene: NA
CDR3 DNA: TGTGCCAGCAGCCAAGGCCCTGCCGACAATGAGCAGTTCTTC
CDR3 protein: CASSQGPADNEQFF

clone size: NA
V gene: TRBV11-2
CDR3 length: 17
J gene: TRBJ2-7
D gene: TRBD2
CDR3 DNA: TGTGCCAGCAGCCCCGTTCGGGCCGGCGGGAGTCATTACGAGCAGTACTTC
CDR3 protein: CASSPVRAGGSHYEQYF

clone size: NA
V gene: TRBV21-1
CDR3 length: 16
J gene: TRBJ2-7
D gene: NA
CDR3 DNA: TGTGCCAGCAGCAAAAAGGCGGAGACGAACAGCTACGAGCAGTACTTC
CDR3 protein: CASSKKAETNSYEQYF

clone size: NA
V gene: TRBV13
CDR3 length: 16
J gene: TRBJ1-3
D gene: NA
CDR3 DNA: TGTGCCAGCAGCTTAGTTGCCTCAGCGTCTGGAAACACCATATATTTT
CDR3 protein: CASSLVASASGNTIYF

clone size: NA
V gene: TRBV5-1
CDR3 length: 15
J gene: TRBJ2-1
D gene: NA
CDR3 DNA: TGCGCCAGCAGCCTGCTTGGGACCGAATACAATGAGCAGTTCTTC
CDR3 protein: CASSLLGTEYNEQFF

clone size: NA
V gene: TRBV6-1
CDR3 length: 15
J gene: TRBJ1-5
D gene: NA
CDR3 DNA: TGTGCCAGCAGTCCACGGGACACTGCGAATCAGCCCCAGCATTTT
CDR3 protein: CASSPRDTANQPQHF

clone size: NA
V gene: TRBV9
CDR3 length: 16
J gene: TRBJ2-1
D gene: TRBD2
CDR3 DNA: TGTGCCAGCAGCGCTAGCGGGAGGCGGAACTACAATGAGCAGTTCTTC
CDR3 protein: CASSASGRRNYNEQFF

clone size: NA
V gene: TRBV14
CDR3 length: 16
J gene: TRBJ2-7
D gene: NA
CDR3 DNA: TGTGCCAGCAGCCAAGATGATTCAGTAGCGGACTACGAGCAGTACTTC
CDR3 protein: CASSQDDSVADYEQYF

clone size: NA
V gene: TRBV5-1
CDR3 length: 15
J gene: TRBJ2-1
D gene: TRBD1
CDR3 DNA: TGCGCCAGCAGCCAGGGGACAGGGGGTTACAATGAGCAGTTCTTC
CDR3 protein: CASSQGTGGYNEQFF

clone size: once
V gene: TRBV5-4
CDR3 length: 14
J gene: TRBJ2-7
D gene: TRBD1
CDR3 DNA: TGTGCCAGCAGTTTGGGGGACAGCTCCTACGAGCAGTACTTC
CDR3 protein: CASSLGDSSYEQYF

clone size: once
V gene: TRBV6-1
CDR3 length: 16
J gene: TRBJ2-3
D gene: TRBD1
CDR3 DNA: TGTGCCAGCAGTGAACCAGGGACAGGGGTAACAGATACGCAGTATTTT
CDR3 protein: CASSEPGTGVTDTQYF

clone size: once
V gene: TRBV5-1
CDR3 length: 15
J gene: TRBJ1-1
D gene: NA
CDR3 DNA: TGCGCCAGCAGCTTGGCCCAGGGAAAGAGGACTGAAGCTTTCTTT
CDR3 protein: CASSLAQGKRTEAFF

clone size: once
V gene: TRBV11-2
CDR3 length: 14
J gene: TRBJ1-1
D gene: TRBD1
CDR3 DNA: TGTGCCAGCAGCTTTACAGGGGGGAACACTGAAGCTTTCTTT
CDR3 protein: CASSFTGGNTEAFF

clone size: NA
V gene: TRBV27
CDR3 length: 15
J gene: TRBJ2-1
D gene: TRBD1
CDR3 DNA: TGTGCCAGCAGTTTGACAGGGCCGTCCTACAATGAGCAGTTCTTC
CDR3 protein: CASSLTGPSYNEQFF

clone size: NA
V gene: TRBV10-3
CDR3 length: 16
J gene: TRBJ2-2
D gene: TRBD1
CDR3 DNA: TGTGCCATCAGTGAGTCGAGACAGGGAGTTACCGGGGAGCTGTTTTTT
CDR3 protein: CAISESRQGVTGELFF

clone size: few
V gene: TRBV19
CDR3 length: 16
J gene: TRBJ1-2
D gene: TRBD1
CDR3 DNA: TGTGCCAGTAGTATGGTCTGGCAGGGGGCTGAAAAAGGCTACACCTTC
CDR3 protein: CASSMVWQGAEKGYTF

clone size: NA
V gene: TRBV11-2
CDR3 length: 17
J gene: TRBJ2-4
D gene: NA
CDR3 DNA: TGTGCCAGCAGCTTAGATCCGGCAGGAGGGGCCAAAAACATTCAGTACTTC
CDR3 protein: CASSLDPAGGAKNIQYF

clone size: once
V gene: TRBV25-1
CDR3 length: 15
J gene: TRBJ2-1
D gene: NA
CDR3 DNA: TGTGCCAGCAGCCAGGGGGGAGGGGGTTACAATGAGCAGTTCTTC
CDR3 protein: CASSQGGGGYNEQFF

clone size: NA
V gene: TRBV11-2
CDR3 length: 15
J gene: TRBJ2-7
D gene: TRBD2
CDR3 DNA: TGTGCCAGCAGCTTAGGGGCGGGAGAGGGATACGAGCAGTACTTC
CDR3 protein: CASSLGAGEGYEQYF

clone size: NA
V gene: TRBV4-1
CDR3 length: 12
J gene: TRBJ2-7
D gene: NA
CDR3 DNA: TGCGCCAGCAGCCAAGTTTTGGGAGATCAGTACTTC
CDR3 protein: CASSQVLGDQYF

clone size: NA
V gene: TRBV5-1
CDR3 length: 17
J gene: TRBJ2-1
D gene: TRBD2
CDR3 DNA: TGCGCCAGCAGCCTACTTTGGGTTAGCGGGAGAGGTGATGAGCAGTTCTTC
CDR3 protein: CASSLLWVSGRGDEQFF

clone size: NA
V gene: TRBV7-9
CDR3 length: 18
J gene: TRBJ2-1
D gene: TRBD2
CDR3 DNA: TGTGCCAGCGCCCCCGGGGCTAGCGGTCCAAATCCCTACAATGAGCAGTTCTTC
CDR3 protein: CASAPGASGPNPYNEQFF

clone size: NA
V gene: TRBV2
CDR3 length: 15
J gene: TRBJ2-3
D gene: NA
CDR3 DNA: TGTGCCAGCAGGGAGGGGGCTACGAGCCCAGATACGCAGTATTTT
CDR3 protein: CASREGATSPDTQYF

clone size: NA
V gene: TRBV5-4
CDR3 length: 13
J gene: TRBJ2-3
D gene: TRBD2
CDR3 DNA: TGTGCCAGTAGCAGCGGGATAGCAGATACGCAGTATTTT
CDR3 protein: CASSSGIADTQYF

clone size: NA
V gene: TRBV5-3
CDR3 length: 16
J gene: TRBJ2-5
D gene: TRBD2
CDR3 DNA: TGTGCCAGAAGCTTGGTGGGGAGGGAAATCCAAGAGACCCAGTACTTC
CDR3 protein: CARSLVGREIQETQYF

clone size: NA
V gene: TRBV7-8
CDR3 length: 15
J gene: TRBJ1-1
D gene: NA
CDR3 DNA: TGTGCCAGCAGCGAACCACAGTGGGTGAACACTGAAGCTTTCTTT
CDR3 protein: CASSEPQWVNTEAFF

clone size: NA
V gene: TRBV7-3
CDR3 length: 17
J gene: TRBJ2-5
D gene: TRBD2
CDR3 DNA: TGTGCCAGCAGCTTAAATCCGGGACTAGACCATCGGGAGACCCAGTACTTC
CDR3 protein: CASSLNPGLDHRETQYF

clone size: NA
V gene: TRBV9
CDR3 length: 15
J gene: TRBJ2-1
D gene: NA
CDR3 DNA: TGTGCCAGCAGCGCTATATACAGGGACCACAATGAGCAGTTCTTC
CDR3 protein: CASSAIYRDHNEQFF

clone size: NA
V gene: TRBV10-1
CDR3 length: 13
J gene: TRBJ2-7
D gene: TRBD1
CDR3 DNA: TGCGCCAGCAGTGGGACAGGGGAAATCGAGCAGTACTTC
CDR3 protein: CASSGTGEIEQYF

clone size: NA
V gene: TRBV27
CDR3 length: 14
J gene: TRBJ2-7
D gene: TRBD1
CDR3 DNA: TGTGCCAGCAGTTTACAGACAGGGGGGCACGAGCAGTACTTC
CDR3 protein: CASSLQTGGHEQYF

clone size: NA
V gene: TRBV7-9
CDR3 length: 19
J gene: TRBJ2-1
D gene: NA
CDR3 DNA: TGTGCCAGCAGCTCAAACGACAGGGGACTAGCCGAAACTTACAATGAGCAGTTCTTC
CDR3 protein: CASSSNDRGLAETYNEQFF

clone size: NA
V gene: TRBV5-4
CDR3 length: 15
J gene: TRBJ2-7
D gene: NA
CDR3 DNA: TGTGCCAGCAGCTTGAGTCCGGGGGTCTCCTACGAGCAGTACTTC
CDR3 protein: CASSLSPGVSYEQYF

clone size: once
V gene: TRBV7-9
CDR3 length: 10
J gene: TRBJ2-1
D gene: NA
CDR3 DNA: TGTGCCAGCAGCTCGGCAGCATCCCTCTTC
CDR3 protein: CASSSAASLF

clone size: NA
V gene: TRBV29-1
CDR3 length: 14
J gene: TRBJ2-5
D gene: NA
CDR3 DNA: TGCAGCGTTGAAGTGGGAAGCCTGCCCCTAACCCAGTACTTC
CDR3 protein: CSVEVGSLPLTQYF

clone size: NA
V gene: TRBV7-8
CDR3 length: 13
J gene: TRBJ2-7
D gene: NA
CDR3 DNA: TGTGCCAGCAGCTTCGAACAACCCTACGAGCAGTACTTC
CDR3 protein: CASSFEQPYEQYF